The 26 T cell receptor beta chains listed next were all sequenced from one sample in a study of identical twins. TCRdb itself ran the 5' RACE reads through MiXCR, one entry per CDR3 protein. Counted here are about 720,000 distinct CDR3 sequences, roughly 8% occurring once; the ten biggest clones make up 0.98%. These data also formed part of another study, on yellow fever vaccine responses in identical twins.

The source material was PBMCs. These receptors were taken from a woman aged 18-29 years in good health.

There are many counts of this clonotype. The V and J genes are TRBV6-2 or TRBV6-3 and TRBJ1-1; 7 bases line up with TRBD1. V shed 5 bases, J shed 7 bases, and the junction held 13 bases outside the gene matches. The CDR3 sequence is 15 residues long. Germline V gene data show CDR1 as MNHEY and CDR2 as SVGEGT. The CDR3 sequence is CASSLRTGGSVEAFF. The CDR3 DNA is TGTGCCAGCAGTCTGCGGACAGGTGGTTCGGTTGAAGCTTTCTTT.

This clonotype came up many times. The chain is built from TRBV12-3 or TRBV12-4 and TRBJ1-2, with a tentative D call TRBD1 (6 bases). This CDR3 is 13 amino acids long. V was shortened by 6 bases and J by 5 bases, with 13 bases between the two germline ends. The CDR3 region is CASRAGQTYGYTF. In nucleotides, the CDR3 is TGTGCCAGCAGGGCGGGACAAACTTATGGCTACACCTTC.

This clonotype was seen a handful of times. J is TRBJ2-2 and V is TRBV11-2; D is possibly TRBD1 or TRBD2 (8 bases each). The length of the CDR3 is 19 residues. Germline V gene data show CDR1 as SGHAT and CDR2 as FQNNGV. Trimming took 2 bases from V and 2 from J, leaving 21 bases between them. The CDR3 DNA is TGTGCCAGCAGCTTAAGGACAGGGTCTCTAGCGGGTAACACCGGGGAGCTGTTTTTT. The encoded protein is CASSLRTGSLAGNTGELFF.

This clonotype has a handful of counts. The chain has TRBV5-1 and TRBJ2-3, with D maybe TRBD2 (5 bases). CDR1 SGHRS and CDR2 YFSETQ come from the germline V gene. Deletions cut 2 bases from V and 2 bases from J, with 12 bases between. The CDR3 loop spans 15 amino acids. CDR3 nucleotide sequence: TGCGCCAGCAGCTTCGGGATACCCGCCACAGATACGCAGTATTTT. Its translation: CASSFGIPATDTQYF.

This sequence joins TRBV30 and TRBJ2-1, with 8 bases lining up with TRBD2. The CDR3 is made up of 14 amino acids. Germline loops: CDR1 GTSNPN, CDR2 SVGIG (reference sequence). After removal of 2 bases from V and 9 bases from J, the junction contained 9 bases not matched to a gene. CDR3 protein: CAWSPPPGLGEQFF. The CDR3 DNA reads as TGTGCCTGGAGTCCCCCACCGGGACTAGGTGAGCAGTTCTTC.

This clonotype has a count of ten or more. This chain links TRBV12-3 or TRBV12-4 with TRBJ1-2, with TRBD1 identical over 7 bases. The J segment lost 3 bases and the V segment lost 4 bases, leaving 8 bases of the junction unmatched. This CDR3 has 15 amino acids. The CDR3 is CASSSTTGSDYGYTF. CDR3 nucleotides: TGTGCCAGCAGTTCCACGACAGGGTCGGACTATGGCTACACCTTC.

This clonotype has ten or more counts. V is TRBV6-5 and J is TRBJ2-1; D gene unclear. Germline CDR1 and CDR2: MNHEY and SVGAGI. The CDR3 is 17 amino acids. Trimming removed 0 bases at V and 3 bases at J, with 15 bases between. CDR3 nucleotide sequence: TGTGCCAGCAGTTACTCTGTAGGGCAGGCTAACTACAATGAGCAGTTCTTC. Its protein is CASSYSVGQANYNEQFF.

This clonotype was seen more than once but under ten times. V gene TRBV5-1 combines with J gene TRBJ2-3, with D tentatively TRBD1 or TRBD2 (5 bases each). V was cut by 4 bases and J by 14 bases, with 14 bases left in between. The CDR3 has 11 amino acids. Germline V gene lookup returns CDR1 SGHRS and CDR2 YFSETQ. The CDR3 reads CASSGGERGYF. In DNA, the CDR3 is TGCGCCAGCAGCGGGGGAGAGAGGGGGTATTTT.

This clonotype was counted ten times or more. The chain joins TRBV18 to TRBJ2-3, with 7 bases matching TRBD1. The CDR3 runs 16 residues. Germline lookup yields CDR1 KGHSH and CDR2 LQKENI. The J segment lost 1 base and the V segment lost 5 bases, leaving 9 bases of the junction unmatched. The DNA of the CDR3 is TGTGCCAGCTCATCAACACAGGGGATTGGCACAGATACGCAGTATTTT. Protein: CASSSTQGIGTDTQYF.

This clonotype has just a few counts. The gene calls are TRBV6-1 and TRBJ2-2; tentatively, D is TRBD1 (6 bases). Looked up from germline, CDR1 is MNHNS and CDR2 is SASEGT. V was pared by 7 bases and J by 4 bases, with 16 bases between. This CDR3 comprises 15 residues. CDR3 residues: CASTRTGTPTGELFF. The CDR3 DNA reads TGTGCCAGCACCCGAACCGGGACACCCACCGGGGAGCTGTTTTTT.

This clonotype was seen only a few times. This chain links TRBV7-9 with TRBJ2-5; D might be TRBD1 (6 bases). The V and J ends lost 5 bases and 1 base respectively, with 14 bases between them. The CDR3 covers 15 residues. The V gene's germline CDR1 is SEHNR and CDR2 FQNEAQ (reference sequence). The CDR3 loop reads CASSNTTGLQETQYF. CDR3 sequence (DNA): TGTGCCAGCAGCAACACGACAGGTCTCCAAGAGACCCAGTACTTC.

This clonotype was detected many times. The chain carries TRBV7-2 and TRBJ2-6, with unresolved D. Per germline, CDR1 SGHTA and CDR2 FQGNSA. V was shortened by 3 bases and J by 0 bases, with 6 bases between the two germline ends. CDR3 size: 15 residues. The CDR3 protein is CASSFQLSGANVLTF. Here the CDR3 DNA reads TGTGCCAGCAGCTTCCAGCTCTCTGGGGCCAACGTCCTGACTTTC.

The sample holds many counts of this clonotype. The rearrangement uses TRBV5-1 and TRBJ1-1; TRBD1 matches 7 bases. Germline CDR1 and CDR2: SGHRS and YFSETQ. The CDR3 covers 16 residues. V shed 1 base, J shed 3 bases, and the junction held 9 bases outside the gene matches. Here the CDR3 reads CASSLRIGQGDTEAFF. The CDR3, as DNA: TGCGCCAGCAGCTTGCGAATAGGGCAGGGGGACACTGAAGCTTTCTTT. Combining the CDR3 with reference TRBV5-1 and TRBJ1-1 gives the whole variable domain KAGVTQTPRYLIKTRGQQVTLSCSPISGHRSVSWYQQTPGQGLQFLFEYFSETQRNKGNFPGRFSGRQFSNSRSEMNVSTLELGDSALYLCASSLRIGQGDTEAFFGQGTRLTVV.

The chain joins TRBV11-1 to TRBJ2-5; D may be TRBD1 (6 bases). The CDR3 runs 18 residues. The germline V and J ends were trimmed by 3 bases and 2 bases, with 22 bases remaining between them. Germline V gene lookup returns CDR1 SGHAT and CDR2 FQDESV (reference sequence). CDR3 loop: CASSLKIGAGVGQETQYF. The DNA of the CDR3 is TGTGCCAGCAGCTTGAAGATTGGGGCAGGGGTAGGGCAAGAGACCCAGTACTTC. Together with reference TRBV11-1 and TRBJ2-5, the CDR3 gives the full variable domain: EAEVAQSPRYKITEKSQAVAFWCDPISGHATLYWYRQILGQGPELLVQFQDESVVDDSQLPKDRFSAERLKGVDSTLKIQPAELGDSAMYLCASSLKIGAGVGQETQYFGPGTRLLVL.

This clonotype was detected ten times or more. V and J are TRBV7-9 and TRBJ2-7; 8 bases fit TRBD1. V dropped 2 bases and J dropped 2; count of bases not matched to a gene: 5. This CDR3 region has 15 residues. Germline V lookup: CDR1 SEHNR, CDR2 FQNEAQ (reference sequence). CDR3 bases: TGTGCCAGCAGCTTACCCGGGACAGGCGCCTACGAGCAGTACTTC. Protein: CASSLPGTGAYEQYF.

In its sample, this clonotype was seen a few times. The rearrangement links TRBV20-1 to TRBJ2-5; D possibly corresponds to TRBD2 (6 bases). Per the germline V gene, CDR1 is DFQATT and CDR2 is SNEGSKA (reference sequence). This CDR3 region has 13 residues. V shed 5 bases and J shed 1 base, with 11 bases lying between them. The CDR3 loop reads CSAAGLAQETQYF. The DNA of the CDR3 is TGCAGTGCTGCGGGACTGGCCCAAGAGACCCAGTACTTC.

Comment on this clonotype: The junction differs from germline at one of its ends, possibly a read error. The chain joins TRBV20-1 to TRBJ2-7; 7 bases match TRBD1. The germline CDR1 and CDR2 sequences are DFQATT and SNEGSKA (reference sequence). The CDR3 loop spans 13 amino acids. The CDR3 DNA is TGCAGTGCTGGAGAGACAGGGCTCCACGAGCAGTACTTC. As protein: CSAGETGLHEQYF.

The CDR3 sequence: CASSLGHTGGESDTQYF. The CDR3 DNA is TGCGCCAGCAGCTTGGGGCACACAGGGGGCGAGTCGGATACGCAGTATTTT. This rearrangement joins TRBV5-1 to TRBJ2-3, with TRBD1 matching over 9 bases. V shed 0 bases and J 6 bases; nucleotides not matched to a gene: 11. CDR3 length equals 17 residues. Germline assignment: CDR1 SGHRS and CDR2 YFSETQ.

For the CDR3, the DNA is TGCGCCAGCAGCTATCGGGGAGACAGGAATGAGCAGTTCTTC. Translating gives CASSYRGDRNEQFF. The chain combines TRBV5-1 with TRBJ2-1; possibly TRBD1 for D (6 bases). Looked up from germline, CDR1 is SGHRS and CDR2 is YFSETQ. Between the trimmed V and J ends, which lost 3 bases and 7 bases, there was a span of 14 bases. The CDR3 loop spans 14 amino acids.

This clonotype was detected only a few times. Written as DNA, the CDR3 is TGTGCCAGCAGCTTACCGGGGGAGGCCTACAATGAGCAGTTCTTC. The encoded protein is CASSLPGEAYNEQFF. The V call is TRBV7-9, the J call TRBJ2-1, with D possibly TRBD2 on 6 matching bases. Germline V lookup: CDR1 SEHNR, CDR2 FQNEAQ (reference sequence). Trimming left V 2 bases short and J 2 bases short, with 10 bases between. The CDR3 is 15 residues long.

The rearrangement joins TRBV14 to TRBJ2-4; 8 nucleotides agree with TRBD1. Trimming cost V 1 base and J 0 bases; bases outside gene matches: 2. The CDR3 totals 16 residues. Germline V lookup: CDR1 SGHDN, CDR2 FVKESK. CDR3 in DNA: TGTGCCAGCAGCCAAGGGACAGGGCTAGCCAAAAACATTCAGTACTTC. Residues: CASSQGTGLAKNIQYF.

This clonotype came up many times. The gene calls are TRBV7-2 and TRBJ2-5, with D possibly TRBD2 on 7 matching bases. CDR1 and CDR2 (germline): SGHTA, FQGNSA. The length of the CDR3 is 15 residues. Trimming removed 2 bases from V and 2 bases from J, with 12 bases in between. CDR3 in amino acids: CASSLRGGRQETQYF. The CDR3 nucleotides read TGTGCCAGCAGCTTAAGGGGGGGCAGGCAAGAGACCCAGTACTTC.

This clonotype was detected ten times or more. The chain uses TRBV4-2 and TRBJ1-2; D may be TRBD1 (5 bases). From germline, CDR1 is LGHNA and CDR2 YNFKEQ. The CDR3 consists of 12 residues. Trimming cost V 6 bases and J 8 bases, with 13 bases left between them. CDR3 DNA sequence: TGTGCCAGCAGGCGGGACGAGGAGGGCTACACCTTC. It translates to CASRRDEEGYTF.

This clonotype was observed a few times. The chain carries TRBV20-1 and TRBJ1-2; 7 nucleotides line up with TRBD1. This CDR3 comprises 12 residues. V lost 4 bases, J lost 4 bases, and 3 bases stayed unmatched. Germline V gene sequence: CDR1 DFQATT, CDR2 SNEGSKA (reference sequence). The chain's CDR3 is CSAKTGAYGYTF. The CDR3 DNA reads as TGCAGTGCTAAAACAGGGGCCTATGGCTACACCTTC.

This chain links TRBV29-1 with TRBJ2-3; perhaps TRBD2 as D (6 bases). CDR1 and CDR2 from the germline V gene are SQVTM and ANQGSEA. V lost 4 bases, J lost 0 bases, and 14 bases lay in between. The CDR3 length is 15 residues. The CDR3 loop is CSVGEAEPSTDTQYF. The CDR3 DNA is TGCAGCGTTGGGGAGGCCGAACCTAGCACAGATACGCAGTATTTT.

This clonotype showed up many times. For the CDR3, the DNA is TGTGCCAGCAGCTTAGCGCGACTAGCGGGGACAGATACGCAGTATTTT. Residues: CASSLARLAGTDTQYF. The V and J genes are TRBV11-2 and TRBJ2-3, with 11 nucleotides matching TRBD2. This CDR3 has 16 amino acids. Germline loops: CDR1 SGHAT, CDR2 FQNNGV. Losses at the gene ends were 1 base for V and 3 bases for J; bases not matched to a gene: 3. Supplemented by reference TRBV11-2 and TRBJ2-3, the full variable domain reads EAGVAQSPRYKIIEKRQSVAFWCNPISGHATLYWYQQILGQGPKLLIQFQNNGVVDDSQLPKDRFSAERLKGVDSTLKIQPAKLEDSAVYLCASSLARLAGTDTQYFGPGTRLTVL.